This T cell receptor (beta chain) was sequenced in a study of blood T cell repertoires in COVID-19. For the study at large: There were acute and convalescent COVID-19 samples, and they came from the United States, Italy and Spain.

V lost 3 bases to trimming and J lost 2 bases; unmatched junction nucleotides: 0. This CDR3 has 15 residues. Germline V gene lookup returns CDR1 MGHDK and CDR2 SYGVNS. Assay used: immunoSEQ multiplex PCR; TCRdb lists only in-frame clones, some missing. The repertoire holds 130,000 to 150,000 clones, with 88% as singletons. The sample comprised peripheral blood. The rearrangement joins TRBV25-1 to TRBJ1-4, with 10 bases lining up with TRBD1. The TCR originated in a human donor in a cohort sampled during active COVID-19. The CDR3 sequence is CASSEDRGTNEKLFF. As DNA, the CDR3 is TGTGCCAGCAGTGAGGACAGGGGGACTAATGAAAAACTGTTTTTT.